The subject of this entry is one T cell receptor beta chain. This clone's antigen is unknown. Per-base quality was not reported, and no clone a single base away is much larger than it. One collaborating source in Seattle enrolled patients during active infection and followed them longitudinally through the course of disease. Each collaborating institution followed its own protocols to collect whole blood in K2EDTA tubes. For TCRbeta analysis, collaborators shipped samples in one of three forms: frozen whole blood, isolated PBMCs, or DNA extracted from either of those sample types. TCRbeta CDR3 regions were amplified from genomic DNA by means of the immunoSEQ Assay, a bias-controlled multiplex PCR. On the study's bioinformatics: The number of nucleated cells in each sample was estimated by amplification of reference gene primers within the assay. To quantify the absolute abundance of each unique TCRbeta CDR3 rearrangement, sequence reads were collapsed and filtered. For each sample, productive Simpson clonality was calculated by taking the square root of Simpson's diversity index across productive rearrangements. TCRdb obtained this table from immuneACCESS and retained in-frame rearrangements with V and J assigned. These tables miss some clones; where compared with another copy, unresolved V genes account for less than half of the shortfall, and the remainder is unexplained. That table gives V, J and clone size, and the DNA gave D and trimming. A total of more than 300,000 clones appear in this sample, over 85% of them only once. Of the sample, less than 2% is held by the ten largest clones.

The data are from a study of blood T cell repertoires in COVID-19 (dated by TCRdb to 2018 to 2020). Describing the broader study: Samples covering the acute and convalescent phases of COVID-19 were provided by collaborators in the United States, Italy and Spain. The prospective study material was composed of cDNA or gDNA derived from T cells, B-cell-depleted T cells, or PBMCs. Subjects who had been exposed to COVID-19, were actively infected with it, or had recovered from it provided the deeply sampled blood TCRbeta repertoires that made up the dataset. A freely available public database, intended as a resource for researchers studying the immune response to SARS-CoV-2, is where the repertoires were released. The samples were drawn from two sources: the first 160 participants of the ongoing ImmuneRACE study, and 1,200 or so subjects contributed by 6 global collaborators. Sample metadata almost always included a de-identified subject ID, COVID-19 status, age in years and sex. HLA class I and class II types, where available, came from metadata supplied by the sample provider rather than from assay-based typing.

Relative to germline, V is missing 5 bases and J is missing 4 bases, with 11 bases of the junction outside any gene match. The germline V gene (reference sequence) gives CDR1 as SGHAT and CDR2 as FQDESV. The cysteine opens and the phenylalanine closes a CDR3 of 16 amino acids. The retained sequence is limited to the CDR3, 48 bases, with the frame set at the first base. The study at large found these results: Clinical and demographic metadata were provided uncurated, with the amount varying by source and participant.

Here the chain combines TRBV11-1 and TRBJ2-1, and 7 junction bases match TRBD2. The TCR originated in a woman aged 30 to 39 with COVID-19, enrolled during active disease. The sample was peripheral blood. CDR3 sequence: CASSTRLAFGYNEQFF. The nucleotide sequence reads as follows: TGTGCCAGCAGCACAAGACTAGCCTTTGGGTACAATGAGCAGTTCTTC.